The rows below give T cell receptor beta chains drawn from one sample of a study of T cells in Graves' hyperthyroidism and ophthalmopathy. TCRdb reprocessed the multiplex PCR reads via MiXCR and lists one record per CDR3 protein. The top ten clones hold 34% of a sample with 660,000 or so distinct CDR3 sequences, roughly 20% of them seen once. Sample: blood. Receptors originate from a man aged 25 to 40 with Graves' ophthalmopathy. CDR3s include the opening cysteine and the closing phenylalanine or tryptophan. A D gene is named only where the DNA matches it firmly. Only part of the rows carry a size: once, few, many, or a class if the clone is expanded.

TRBV5-5	TRBJ1-2	few	-	CASSYMAQVSGYGYTF	TGTGCCAGCAGCTACATGGCACAGGTCTCAGGGTATGGCTACACCTTC
TRBV12-3/TRBV12-4	TRBJ2-2	few	-	CASSGSWENTGELFF	TGTGCCAGCAGTGGTAGCTGGGAGAACACCGGGGAGCTGTTTTTT
TRBV5-5	TRBJ2-2	-	-	CASSSLATNTGELFF	TGTGCCAGCAGCTCCCTCGCTACGAACACCGGGGAGCTGTTTTTT
TRBV10-3	TRBJ2-3	-	-	CAIGADSTDTQYF	TGTGCCATCGGAGCGGATAGCACAGATACGCAGTATTTT
TRBV6-1	TRBJ1-2	few	-	CASIPGQGGGYTF	TGTGCCAGCATCCCCGGGCAGGGAGGAGGCTACACCTTC
TRBV27	TRBJ2-1	many	TRBD2	CASSLLGATSGNEQFF	TGTGCCAGCAGTTTATTAGGGGCGACTAGCGGGAATGAGCAGTTCTTC
TRBV14	TRBJ1-1	few	-	CASSQDRRGNRIPPMNTEAFF	TGTGCCAGCAGCCAAGATCGACGGGGTAACAGGATACCCCCCATGAACACTGAAGCTTTCTTT
TRBV12-3/TRBV12-4	TRBJ2-7	many	TRBD2	CASSLLAGDEQYF	TGTGCCAGCAGCTTGTTAGCGGGAGACGAGCAGTACTTC
TRBV20-1	TRBJ2-3	few	TRBD2	CSALGLAGVGTQYF	TGCAGTGCTCTGGGACTAGCGGGAGTTGGTACGCAGTATTTT
TRBV5-1	TRBJ2-1	many	TRBD1	CASSPGQGTLRPYNEQFF	TGCGCCAGCAGCCCGGGACAGGGGACCCTCCGACCCTACAATGAGCAGTTCTTC
TRBV7-9	TRBJ2-5	many	-	CASRPQGGETQYF	TGTGCCAGCAGACCACAGGGTGGAGAGACCCAGTACTTC
TRBV29-1	TRBJ2-3	-	TRBD1	CSVRGQYTDTQYF	TGCAGCGTGAGGGGACAGTACACAGATACGCAGTATTTT
TRBV2	TRBJ2-3	many	-	CASSGSTVGQYF	TGTGCCAGCAGTGGCTCTACAGTGGGGCAGTATTTT
TRBV7-2	TRBJ2-3	once	TRBD1	CASSLQTGVTDTQYF	TGTGCCAGCAGCTTACAGACAGGGGTAACAGATACGCAGTATTTT
TRBV7-8	TRBJ2-7	few	TRBD1	CASTRDRTDYEQYF	TGTGCCAGCACCCGGGACAGAACCGACTACGAGCAGTACTTC
TRBV24-1	TRBJ2-1	-	-	CATSDPDSYNEQFF	TGTGCCACCAGTGATCCCGACTCCTACAATGAGCAGTTCTTC
TRBV13	TRBJ2-7	few	-	CASSLEEGGGEQYF	TGTGCCAGCAGCTTAGAGGAGGGAGGAGGCGAGCAGTACTTC
TRBV6-5	TRBJ1-4	few	-	CASSYRPRAMGELFF	TGTGCCAGCAGTTACCGTCCCAGGGCAATGGGAGAACTGTTTTTT
TRBV12-3/TRBV12-4	TRBJ1-4	many	-	CASRSTGTGNEKLFF	TGTGCCAGCAGATCCACCGGGACGGGGAATGAAAAACTGTTTTTT
TRBV20-1	TRBJ2-7	many	TRBD2	CSARGSAGAYEQYF	TGCAGTGCTAGAGGTTCAGCGGGAGCCTACGAGCAGTACTTC
TRBV24-1	TRBJ1-2	many	-	CATSDPREIAYTF	TGTGCCACCAGTGATCCCCGGGAGATCGCCTACACCTTC
TRBV29-1	TRBJ2-7	-	TRBD1	CSVRDRRTFSEQYF	TGCAGCGTCAGGGACAGAAGGACCTTTAGTGAGCAGTACTTC
TRBV19	TRBJ1-2	-	-	CASSIEGRNYGYTF	TGTGCCAGTAGTATTGAGGGACGGAACTATGGCTACACCTTC
TRBV19	TRBJ1-1	-	-	CASSMGLDYEAFF	TGTGCCAGTAGTATGGGGCTGGACTATGAAGCTTTCTTT
TRBV29-1	TRBJ2-2	few	-	CSVDLSGELFF	TGCAGCGTTGACCTCTCCGGGGAGCTGTTTTTT
TRBV7-9	TRBJ2-4	many	TRBD1	CASSWGGQGNIQYF	TGTGCCAGCAGCTGGGGGGGACAGGGAAACATTCAGTACTTC
TRBV3-1	TRBJ2-7	-	TRBD2	CASSYPGLMGEQYF	TGTGCCAGCAGCTATCCGGGACTAATGGGCGAGCAGTACTTC
TRBV27	TRBJ1-6	-	-	CASSSRAGANSPLHF	TGTGCCAGCAGTTCCCGGGCAGGTGCTAATTCACCCCTCCACTTT
TRBV20-1	TRBJ2-7	-	-	CSARGGSFSYEQYF	TGCAGTGCTAGAGGGGGTAGCTTCTCTTACGAGCAGTACTTC
TRBV27	TRBJ2-7	-	TRBD1	CPSSQTVTGYEQYF	TGTCCCAGCAGTCAAACCGTGACAGGGTACGAGCAGTACTTC
TRBV11-2	TRBJ2-1	many	-	CASSLRDQEFF	TGTGCCAGCAGCTTACGGGACCAGGAGTTCTTC
TRBV20-1	TRBJ2-1	-	TRBD2	CSATGLAGRFLNEQFF	TGCAGTGCTACCGGACTAGCGGGGAGGTTTCTCAATGAGCAGTTCTTC
TRBV10-3	TRBJ2-7	few	-	CAISESPALGQYF	TGTGCCATCAGTGAGTCCCCGGCCCTCGGGCAGTACTTC
TRBV28	TRBJ2-5	-	-	CASSSLRGQYQETQYF	TGTGCCAGCAGTTCCCTTCGCGGACAGTACCAAGAGACCCAGTACTTC
TRBV14	TRBJ2-7	-	TRBD2	CASSQLAGGPHEQYF	TGTGCCAGCAGTCAATTAGCGGGAGGGCCCCACGAGCAGTACTTC
TRBV28	TRBJ1-6	-	-	CATNLGGNSPLHF	TGTGCCACCAATTTAGGGGGAAATTCACCCCTCCACTTT
TRBV28	TRBJ1-1	many	-	CASSFYGNGGGTEAFF	TGTGCCAGCAGTTTTTATGGGAATGGGGGGGGCACTGAAGCTTTCTTT
TRBV27	TRBJ1-2	-	-	CASSLGGAEGYTF	TGTGCCAGCAGTTTAGGGGGGGCGGAGGGCTACACCTTC
TRBV20-1	TRBJ2-1	few	TRBD2	CSAVHLGTSGRSEQFF	TGCAGTGCTGTCCACCTAGGGACTAGCGGGAGGTCTGAGCAGTTCTTC
TRBV20-1	TRBJ2-7	-	TRBD2	CSATPWGSSGSVEQYF	TGCAGTGCTACCCCTTGGGGGTCTAGCGGGAGTGTCGAGCAGTACTTC
TRBV25-1	TRBJ2-5	few	TRBD1	CASSESGRGLETQYF	TGTGCCAGCAGTGAATCCGGCAGGGGGCTGGAGACCCAGTACTTC
TRBV12-3/TRBV12-4	TRBJ2-3	few	-	CASSLAPNIWSTDTQYF	TGTGCCAGCAGTTTAGCGCCGAATATCTGGAGCACAGATACGCAGTATTTT
TRBV12-3/TRBV12-4	TRBJ2-7	many	-	CASSLERGYEQYF	TGTGCCAGCAGTTTAGAGCGCGGCTACGAGCAGTACTTC
TRBV5-1	TRBJ2-5	-	-	CASSLSGTYIETQYF	TGCGCCAGCAGCTTGTCCGGGACGTATATAGAGACCCAGTACTTC
TRBV28	TRBJ1-5	many	-	CASSLLQGTNQPQHF	TGTGCCAGCAGTTTATTACAGGGTACGAATCAGCCCCAGCATTTT
TRBV10-2	TRBJ1-2	-	TRBD1	CASSESETGNYGYTF	TGCGCCAGCAGTGAGTCCGAGACAGGGAACTATGGCTACACCTTC
TRBV20-1	TRBJ2-7	-	-	CSVIAPRRNDEQYF	TGCAGTGTTATAGCCCCAAGGCGTAACGACGAGCAGTACTTC
TRBV4-1	TRBJ2-7	-	TRBD2	CASSQESAETSGVYEQYF	TGCGCCAGCAGCCAAGAGAGTGCCGAGACTAGCGGGGTCTACGAGCAGTACTTC
TRBV7-2	TRBJ2-7	few	TRBD2	CASSPRTSGGRLSYEQYF	TGTGCCAGCAGCCCACGGACTAGCGGGGGACGGCTGTCCTACGAGCAGTACTTC
TRBV10-2	TRBJ2-5	few	-	CASIETGSGMGTQYF	TGCGCCAGCATAGAAACAGGGTCGGGAATGGGGACCCAGTACTTC
TRBV28	TRBJ2-3	-	-	CASRTDLTDTQYF	TGTGCCAGCAGAACCGACCTCACAGATACGCAGTATTTT
TRBV29-1	TRBJ2-7	-	TRBD1	CSASFMGQGAYYEQYF	TGCAGCGCCTCCTTCATGGGGCAGGGGGCCTACTACGAGCAGTACTTC
TRBV12-3/TRBV12-4	TRBJ2-5	-	-	CATNLGGSQETQYF	TGTGCCACCAACCTCGGGGGTTCCCAAGAGACCCAGTACTTC
TRBV25-1	TRBJ2-7	-	TRBD2	CASSGLAEPTYEQYF	TGTGCCAGCAGTGGACTAGCGGAGCCCACCTACGAGCAGTACTTC
TRBV5-5	TRBJ2-2	few	-	CASSPWTINTGELFF	TGTGCCAGCAGCCCCTGGACTATCAACACCGGGGAGCTGTTTTTT
TRBV29-1	TRBJ2-7	-	-	CSVPDGYEQYF	TGCAGCGTTCCTGACGGCTACGAGCAGTACTTC
TRBV7-3	TRBJ2-2	few	TRBD1	CASSLQAGGGSGELFF	TGTGCCAGCAGCTTACAAGCAGGGGGCGGTTCCGGGGAGCTGTTTTTT
TRBV4-1	TRBJ2-5	-	TRBD1	CASSQEPGQGWTQYF	TGCGCCAGCAGCCAAGAGCCGGGACAGGGGTGGACCCAGTACTTC